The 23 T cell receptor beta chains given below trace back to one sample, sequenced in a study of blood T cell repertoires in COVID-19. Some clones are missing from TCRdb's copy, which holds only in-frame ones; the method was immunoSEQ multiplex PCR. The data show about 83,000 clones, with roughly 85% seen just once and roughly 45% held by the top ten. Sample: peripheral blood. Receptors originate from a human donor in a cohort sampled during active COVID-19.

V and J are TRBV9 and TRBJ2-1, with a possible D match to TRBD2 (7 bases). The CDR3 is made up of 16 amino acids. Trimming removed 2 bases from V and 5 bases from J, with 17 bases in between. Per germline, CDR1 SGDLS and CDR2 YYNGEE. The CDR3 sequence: CASSVNAGGLNNEQFF. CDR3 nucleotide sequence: TGTGCCAGCAGCGTCAACGCCGGGGGGCTGAACAATGAGCAGTTCTTC.

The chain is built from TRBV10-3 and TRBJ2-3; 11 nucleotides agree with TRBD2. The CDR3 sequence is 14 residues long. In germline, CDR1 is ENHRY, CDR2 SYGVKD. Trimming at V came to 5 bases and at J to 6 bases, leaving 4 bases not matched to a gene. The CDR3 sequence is CAISPTSGVDTQYF. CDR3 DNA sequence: TGTGCCATCAGTCCGACTAGCGGGGTTGATACGCAGTATTTT.

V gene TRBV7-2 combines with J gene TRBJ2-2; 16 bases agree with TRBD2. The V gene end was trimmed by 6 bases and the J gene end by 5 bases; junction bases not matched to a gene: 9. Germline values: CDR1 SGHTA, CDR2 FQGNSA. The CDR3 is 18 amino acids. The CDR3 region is CASRLVGLAGGGTGELFF. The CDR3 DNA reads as TGTGCCAGCAGACTCGTGGGACTAGCGGGAGGGGGAACCGGGGAGCTGTTTTTT.

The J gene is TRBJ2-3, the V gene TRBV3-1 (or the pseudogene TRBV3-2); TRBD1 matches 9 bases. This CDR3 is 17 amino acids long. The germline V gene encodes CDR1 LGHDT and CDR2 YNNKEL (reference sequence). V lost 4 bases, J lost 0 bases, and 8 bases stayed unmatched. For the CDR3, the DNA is TGTGCCAGCAGCCGAACGACGGGACAGGGAAGCACAGATACGCAGTATTTT. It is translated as CASSRTTGQGSTDTQYF.

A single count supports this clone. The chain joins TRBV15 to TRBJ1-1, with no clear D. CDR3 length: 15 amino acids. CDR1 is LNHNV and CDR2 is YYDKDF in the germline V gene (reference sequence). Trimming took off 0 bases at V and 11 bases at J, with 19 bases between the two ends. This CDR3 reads CATSRDNGVDVGAFF. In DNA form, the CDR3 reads TGTGCCACCAGCAGAGATAACGGGGTGGACGTCGGGGCTTTCTTT.

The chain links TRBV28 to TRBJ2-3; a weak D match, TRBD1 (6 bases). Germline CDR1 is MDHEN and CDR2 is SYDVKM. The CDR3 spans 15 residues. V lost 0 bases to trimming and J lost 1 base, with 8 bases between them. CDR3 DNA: TGTGCCAGCAGTTTATGGTCAGGGGGCACAGATACGCAGTATTTT. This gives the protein CASSLWSGGTDTQYF.

The CDR3 DNA follows: TGTGCCAGTACTCCCGGTAACAGGGGGCCTGATGGCTACACCTTC. It codes for CASTPGNRGPDGYTF. This rearrangement joins TRBV19 to TRBJ1-2, with 9 nucleotides matching TRBD1. The germline CDR1 and CDR2 sequences are LNHDA and SQIVND (reference sequence). The CDR3 runs 15 residues. V lost 7 bases and J lost 6; bases outside the gene matches: 12.

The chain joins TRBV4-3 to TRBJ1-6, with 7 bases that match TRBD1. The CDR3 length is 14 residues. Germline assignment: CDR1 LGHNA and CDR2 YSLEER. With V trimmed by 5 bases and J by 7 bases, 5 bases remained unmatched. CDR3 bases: TGCGCCAGCAGCAGGGCAGGGGGGAATTCACCCCTCCACTTT. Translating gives CASSRAGGNSPLHF.

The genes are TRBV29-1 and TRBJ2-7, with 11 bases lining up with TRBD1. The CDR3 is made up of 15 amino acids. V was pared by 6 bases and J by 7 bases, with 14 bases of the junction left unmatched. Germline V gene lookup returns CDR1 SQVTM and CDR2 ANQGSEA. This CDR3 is CSVTGQGAVIDEQYF. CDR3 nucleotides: TGCAGCGTCACCGGACAGGGGGCCGTGATCGATGAGCAGTACTTC.

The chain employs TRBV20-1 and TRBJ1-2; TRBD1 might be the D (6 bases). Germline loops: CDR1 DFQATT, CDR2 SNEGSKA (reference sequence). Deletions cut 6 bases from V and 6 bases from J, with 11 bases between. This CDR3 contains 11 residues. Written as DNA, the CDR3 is TGCAGTGCCGACAGGTCGAATGGCTACACCTTC. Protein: CSADRSNGYTF.

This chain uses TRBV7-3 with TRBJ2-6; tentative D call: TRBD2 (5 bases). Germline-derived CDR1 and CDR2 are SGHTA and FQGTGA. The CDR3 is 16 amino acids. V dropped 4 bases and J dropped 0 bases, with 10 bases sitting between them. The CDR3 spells CASSSDGNSGANVLTF. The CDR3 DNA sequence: TGTGCCAGCAGCTCGGACGGGAACTCTGGGGCCAACGTCCTGACTTTC.

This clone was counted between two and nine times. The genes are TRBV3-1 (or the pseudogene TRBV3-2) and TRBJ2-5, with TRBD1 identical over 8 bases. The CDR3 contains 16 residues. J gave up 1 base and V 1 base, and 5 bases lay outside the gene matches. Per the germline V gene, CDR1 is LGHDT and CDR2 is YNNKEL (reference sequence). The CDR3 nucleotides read TGTGCCAGCAGCCAAGCGGACAGGGCAATCCAAGAGACCCAGTACTTC. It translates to CASSQADRAIQETQYF.

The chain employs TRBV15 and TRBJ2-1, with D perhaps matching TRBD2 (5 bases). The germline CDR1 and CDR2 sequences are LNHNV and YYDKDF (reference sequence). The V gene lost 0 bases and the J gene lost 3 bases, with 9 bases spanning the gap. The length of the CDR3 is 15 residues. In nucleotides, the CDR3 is TGTGCCACCAGCAGAGAATCTGGACTCTACAATGAGCAGTTCTTC. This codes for CATSRESGLYNEQFF.

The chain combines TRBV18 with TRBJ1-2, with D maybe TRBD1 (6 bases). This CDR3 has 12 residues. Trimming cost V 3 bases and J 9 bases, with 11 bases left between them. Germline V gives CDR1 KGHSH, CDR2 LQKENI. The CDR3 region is CASSPSQGSYTF. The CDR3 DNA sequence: TGTGCCAGCTCACCGAGCCAGGGGAGCTACACCTTC. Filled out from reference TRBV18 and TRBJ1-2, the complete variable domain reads NAGVMQNPRHLVRRRGQEARLRCSPMKGHSHVYWYRQLPEEGLKFMVYLQKENIIDESGMPKERFSAEFPKEGPSILRIQQVVRGDSAAYFCASSPSQGSYTFGSGTRLTVV.

CDR3 protein: CASSLAEPRDRGRNGYTF. CDR3 nucleotides: TGTGCCAGCAGCTTAGCTGAGCCCCGGGACAGGGGGCGGAATGGCTACACCTTC. V and J are TRBV7-8 and TRBJ1-2; TRBD1 agrees at 12 bases. V shed 0 bases, J shed 6 bases, and the junction held 11 bases outside the gene matches. Germline CDR1 reads SGHVS; CDR2 reads FQNEAQ. CDR3 length: 18 amino acids.

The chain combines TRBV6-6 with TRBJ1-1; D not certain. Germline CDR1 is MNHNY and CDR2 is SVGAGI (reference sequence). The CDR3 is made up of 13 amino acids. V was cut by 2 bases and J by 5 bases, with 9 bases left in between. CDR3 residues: CASSYNRGTEAFF. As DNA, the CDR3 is TGTGCCAGCAGTTACAACCGGGGTACTGAAGCTTTCTTT.

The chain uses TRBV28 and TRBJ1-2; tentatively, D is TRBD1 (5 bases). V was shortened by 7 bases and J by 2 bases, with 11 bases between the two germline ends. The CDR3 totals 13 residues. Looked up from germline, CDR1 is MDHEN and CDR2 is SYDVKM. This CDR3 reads CASNTPGNYGYTF. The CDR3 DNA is TGTGCCAGCAATACGCCAGGGAACTATGGCTACACCTTC.

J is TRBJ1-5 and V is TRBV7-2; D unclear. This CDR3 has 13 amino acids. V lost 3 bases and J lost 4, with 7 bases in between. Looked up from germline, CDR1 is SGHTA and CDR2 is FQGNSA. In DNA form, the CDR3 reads TGTGCCAGCAGCTTTGGAGTTAATCAGCCCCAGCATTTT. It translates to CASSFGVNQPQHF.

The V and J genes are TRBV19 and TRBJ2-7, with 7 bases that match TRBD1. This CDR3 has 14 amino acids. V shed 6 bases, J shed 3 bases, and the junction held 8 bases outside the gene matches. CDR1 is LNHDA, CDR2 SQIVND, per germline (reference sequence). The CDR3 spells CASSLRDRYYEQYF. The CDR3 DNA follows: TGTGCCAGTAGCCTCCGGGACAGATACTACGAGCAGTACTTC.

The CDR3 loop reads CASSLASHNYGYTF. DNA for the CDR3: TGTGCCAGCAGCTTAGCGTCACATAACTATGGCTACACCTTC. The chain uses TRBV7-9 and TRBJ1-2, with D hard to call. The germline V gene encodes CDR1 SEHNR and CDR2 FQNEAQ (reference sequence). This CDR3 region has 14 residues. The ends were cut back, 0 bases at V and 1 base at J, with 6 bases in the middle. Drawing the rest from reference TRBV7-9 and TRBJ1-2, the complete variable domain is DTGVSQNPRHKITKRGQNVTFRCDPISEHNRLYWYRQTLGQGPEFLTYFQNEAQLEKSRLLSDRFSAERPKGSFSTLEIQRTEQGDSAMYLCASSLASHNYGYTFGSGTRLTVV.

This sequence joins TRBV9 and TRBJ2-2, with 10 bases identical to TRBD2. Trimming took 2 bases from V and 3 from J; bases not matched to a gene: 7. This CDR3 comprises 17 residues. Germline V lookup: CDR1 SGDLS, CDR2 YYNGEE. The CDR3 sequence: CASSVSSGGAHTGELFF. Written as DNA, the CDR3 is TGTGCCAGCAGCGTGAGCAGCGGGGGGGCCCACACCGGGGAGCTGTTTTTT.

CDR3 loop: CASSRDRALDTEAFF. Written as DNA, the CDR3 is TGTGCCAGCAGCCGGGACAGGGCATTGGACACTGAAGCTTTCTTT. The chain carries TRBV6-5 and TRBJ1-1; TRBD1 aligns across 9 bases. Unmatched junction bases numbered 8, after V lost 6 bases and J lost 3 bases. The CDR3 spans 15 residues. Germline V gene lookup returns CDR1 MNHEY and CDR2 SVGAGI.

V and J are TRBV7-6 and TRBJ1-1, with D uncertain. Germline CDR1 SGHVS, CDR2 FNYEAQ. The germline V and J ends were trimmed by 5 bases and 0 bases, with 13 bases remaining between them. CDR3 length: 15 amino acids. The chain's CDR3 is CASSPLGLMNTEAFF. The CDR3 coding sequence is TGTGCCAGCAGCCCGCTCGGGTTGATGAACACTGAAGCTTTCTTT.